This TCR beta chain came from a study of T cells in women clearing cervical HPV infection. Background on the study: Controls' single incident HPV16 infection cleared within 12 months without precancer. Case blood was drawn when the lesion was first found; control blood after infection became undetectable.

Profiling relied on immunoSEQ multiplex PCR, and the TCRdb table lists in-frame clones only, not all of them. The table for this sample gives around 39,000 clones. As regards this clone: What it binds is not known. The read ends 3 residues early relative to the CDR3; the germline J gene fills the gap.

General study results and limits: Timing of associations relative to infection is unclear; T-cell subsets were not isolated. Cases carried less TRBV6-7 than controls: roughly 0.12% versus 0.17%.

Trimming took 5 bases from V and 4 from J; bases not matched to a gene: 14. This CDR3 comprises 16 residues. Germline loops: CDR1 DFQATT, CDR2 SNEGSKA (reference sequence). The TCR was taken from a woman aged 18-69 years with a cervical HPV16 infection that either progressed to CIN3+ or cleared (not recorded which). Material: blood buffy coat. The chain joins TRBV20-1 to TRBJ2-1, with 7 positions matching TRBD1. The CDR3 region is CSAAPKTGPPYNEQFF. The DNA read from the CDR3 is TGCAGTGCTGCCCCAAAGACAGGGCCACCTTACAATGAG.